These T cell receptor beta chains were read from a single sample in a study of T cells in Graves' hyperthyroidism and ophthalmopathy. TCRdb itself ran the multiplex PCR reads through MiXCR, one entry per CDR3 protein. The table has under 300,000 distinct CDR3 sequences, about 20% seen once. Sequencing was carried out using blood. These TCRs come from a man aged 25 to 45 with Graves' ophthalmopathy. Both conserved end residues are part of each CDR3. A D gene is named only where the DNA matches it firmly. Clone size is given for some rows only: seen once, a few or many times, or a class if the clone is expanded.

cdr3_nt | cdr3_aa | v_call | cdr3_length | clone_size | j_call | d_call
TGCGCCAGCAGCGAGGGGATCGGAAACACCATATATTTT | CASSEGIGNTIYF | TRBV5-1 | 13 | - | TRBJ1-3 | -
TGTGCCATCAGCGGGAACACCGGGGAGCTGTTTTTT | CAISGNTGELFF | TRBV6-1 | 12 | few | TRBJ2-2 | -
TGTGCCTGGAGACCCGGGACTAGCGTCCTCAATGAGCAGTTCTTC | CAWRPGTSVLNEQFF | TRBV30 | 15 | many | TRBJ2-1 | TRBD2
TGTGCCAGCAGGTCCGGGACGTCGTCCGCGGAGACCCAGTACTTC | CASRSGTSSAETQYF | TRBV12-3/TRBV12-4 | 15 | - | TRBJ2-5 | -
TGTGCCAGCAGTGAAGATGGGGTTCGCGGGCAGTACTTC | CASSEDGVRGQYF | TRBV6-1 | 13 | few | TRBJ2-7 | -
TGTGCCAGCAAGGGAGGGACCTCCTATGGCTACACCTTC | CASKGGTSYGYTF | TRBV6-1 | 13 | few | TRBJ1-2 | -
TGTGCCAGCAGCTCGGGCGCTAACGGGAGAGCCTACGAGCAGTACTTC | CASSSGANGRAYEQYF | TRBV7-3 | 16 | - | TRBJ2-7 | -
TGTGCCAGCAGGAGGGGGGCCCTGCTTAGCTCTGGAAACACCATATATTTT | CASRRGALLSSGNTIYF | TRBV12-3/TRBV12-4 | 17 | - | TRBJ1-3 | -
TGTGCCAGCAGTTTAGGGTGGGTTACTCAGCCCCAGCATTTT | CASSLGWVTQPQHF | TRBV12-3/TRBV12-4 | 14 | - | TRBJ1-5 | -
TGTGCCAGCAGCCGTACCCTCGGGAGGGGAGGGTACGAGCAGTACTTC | CASSRTLGRGGYEQYF | TRBV7-2 | 16 | - | TRBJ2-7 | TRBD2
TGTGCCAGCTGGGGCGGGGGGCCCTATGGCTACACCTTC | CASWGGGPYGYTF | TRBV28 | 13 | many | TRBJ1-2 | -
TGTGCCAGCAGAGACCCGGGGCGGACTAATTCACCCCTCCACTTT | CASRDPGRTNSPLHF | TRBV2 | 15 | many | TRBJ1-6 | -
TGTGCCAGCAGGGGAGAGACACCCAGCACAGATACGCAGTATTTT | CASRGETPSTDTQYF | TRBV28 | 15 | many | TRBJ2-3 | -
TGTGCCAGCAGCCCAGGACGTCTCATGAACACTGAAGCTTTCTTT | CASSPGRLMNTEAFF | TRBV6-1 | 15 | - | TRBJ1-1 | -
TGTGCCAGCAGGCACGATAAACGGCTTAGCGGGGTATACAATGAGCAGTTCTTC | CASRHDKRLSGVYNEQFF | TRBV14 | 18 | - | TRBJ2-1 | TRBD2
TGCGCCAGCAGCCCGGCCCATGTGGCGGGAGGAATAGATACGCAGTATTTT | CASSPAHVAGGIDTQYF | TRBV5-1 | 17 | - | TRBJ2-3 | TRBD2
TGCGCCAGCAGCCAAGAGACTAGCGGGACCTATTCCTACAATGAGCAGTTCTTC | CASSQETSGTYSYNEQFF | TRBV4-1 | 18 | few | TRBJ2-1 | TRBD2
TGCAGTGCTAGCGGGACCGACGAGCAGTACTTC | CSASGTDEQYF | TRBV20-1 | 11 | - | TRBJ2-7 | -
TGTGCCAGCAGCTCGACAGAAATCTATGGCTACACCTTC | CASSSTEIYGYTF | TRBV7-2 | 13 | many | TRBJ1-2 | -
TGTGCCAGCAGCTCAACCGGACTAGCGGGGATTGAGCAGTTCTTC | CASSSTGLAGIEQFF | TRBV7-3 | 15 | - | TRBJ2-1 | TRBD2
TGTGCCACGGGGGAGACCCAGTACTTC | CATGETQYF | TRBV28 | 9 | - | TRBJ2-5 | -
TGTGCCAGTAGTATGGCAGGCCTAACGCAGTATTTT | CASSMAGLTQYF | TRBV19 | 12 | few | TRBJ2-3 | -